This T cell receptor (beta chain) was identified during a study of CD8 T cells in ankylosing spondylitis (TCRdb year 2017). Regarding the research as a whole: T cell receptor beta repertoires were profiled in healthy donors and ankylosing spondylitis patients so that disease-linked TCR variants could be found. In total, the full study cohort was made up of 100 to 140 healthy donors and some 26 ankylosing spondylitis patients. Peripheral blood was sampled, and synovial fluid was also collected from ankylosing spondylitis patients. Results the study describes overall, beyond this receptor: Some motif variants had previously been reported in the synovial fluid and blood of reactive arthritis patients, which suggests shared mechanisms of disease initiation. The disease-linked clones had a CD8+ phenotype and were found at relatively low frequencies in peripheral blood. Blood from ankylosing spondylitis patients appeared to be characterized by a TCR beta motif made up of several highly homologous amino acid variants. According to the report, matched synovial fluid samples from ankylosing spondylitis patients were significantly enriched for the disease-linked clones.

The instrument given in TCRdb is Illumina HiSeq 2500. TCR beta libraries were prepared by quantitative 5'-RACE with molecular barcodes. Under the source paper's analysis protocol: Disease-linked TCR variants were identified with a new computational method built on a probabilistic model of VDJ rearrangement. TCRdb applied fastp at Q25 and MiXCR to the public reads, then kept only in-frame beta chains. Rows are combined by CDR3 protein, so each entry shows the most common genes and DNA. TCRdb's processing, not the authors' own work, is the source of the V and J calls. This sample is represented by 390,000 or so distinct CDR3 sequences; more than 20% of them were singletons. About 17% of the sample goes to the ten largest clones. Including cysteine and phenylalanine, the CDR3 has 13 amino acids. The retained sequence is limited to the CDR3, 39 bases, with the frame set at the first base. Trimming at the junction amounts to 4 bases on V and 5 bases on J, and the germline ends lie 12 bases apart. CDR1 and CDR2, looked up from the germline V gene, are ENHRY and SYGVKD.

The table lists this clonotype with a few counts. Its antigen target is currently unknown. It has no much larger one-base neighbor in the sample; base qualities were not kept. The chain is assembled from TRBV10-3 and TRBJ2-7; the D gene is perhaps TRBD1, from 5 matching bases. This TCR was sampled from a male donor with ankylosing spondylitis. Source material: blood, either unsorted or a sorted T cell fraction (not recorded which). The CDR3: CAISGGTGDEQYF. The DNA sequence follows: TGTGCCATCAGTGGGGGCACGGGCGACGAGCAGTACTTC.